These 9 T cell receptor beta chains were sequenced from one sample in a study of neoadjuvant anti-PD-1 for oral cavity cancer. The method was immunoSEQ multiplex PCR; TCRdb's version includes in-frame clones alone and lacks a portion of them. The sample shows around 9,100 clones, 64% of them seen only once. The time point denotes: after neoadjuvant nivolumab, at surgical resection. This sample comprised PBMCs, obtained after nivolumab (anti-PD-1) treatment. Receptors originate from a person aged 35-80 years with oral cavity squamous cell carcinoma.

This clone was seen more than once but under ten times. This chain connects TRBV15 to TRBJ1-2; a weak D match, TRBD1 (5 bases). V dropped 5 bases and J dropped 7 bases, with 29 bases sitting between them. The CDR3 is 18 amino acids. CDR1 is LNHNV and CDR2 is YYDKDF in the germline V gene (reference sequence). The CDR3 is CATSGGIGLSGWSGGYTF. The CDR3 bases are TGTGCCACCAGCGGGGGAATAGGGTTAAGTGGTTGGAGCGGTGGCTACACCTTC.

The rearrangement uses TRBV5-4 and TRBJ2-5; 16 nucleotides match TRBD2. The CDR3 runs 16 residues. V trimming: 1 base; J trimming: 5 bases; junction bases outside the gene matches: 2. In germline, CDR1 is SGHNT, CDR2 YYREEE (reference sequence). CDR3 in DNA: TGTGCCAGCAGCTTGTGGGGACTAGCGGGGGGGGAGACCCAGTACTTC. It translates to CASSLWGLAGGETQYF.

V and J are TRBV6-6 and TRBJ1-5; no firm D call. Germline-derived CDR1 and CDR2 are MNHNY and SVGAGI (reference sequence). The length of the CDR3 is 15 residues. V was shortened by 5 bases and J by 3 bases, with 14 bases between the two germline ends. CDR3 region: CASSPAGRPNQPQHF. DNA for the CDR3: TGTGCCAGCAGTCCTGCCGGACGGCCCAATCAGCCCCAGCATTTT.

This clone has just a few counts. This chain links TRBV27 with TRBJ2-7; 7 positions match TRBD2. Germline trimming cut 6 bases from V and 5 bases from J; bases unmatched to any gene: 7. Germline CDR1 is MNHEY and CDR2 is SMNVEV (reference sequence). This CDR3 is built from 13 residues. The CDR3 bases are TGTGCCAGCAGCCAGTCAGGGACTAACGAGCAGTACTTC. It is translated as CASSQSGTNEQYF.

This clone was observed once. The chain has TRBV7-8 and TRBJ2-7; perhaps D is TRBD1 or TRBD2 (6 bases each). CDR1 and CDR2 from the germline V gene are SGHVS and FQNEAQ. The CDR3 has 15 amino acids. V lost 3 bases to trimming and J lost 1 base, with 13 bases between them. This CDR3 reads CASSFREGGSYEQYF. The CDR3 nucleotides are TGTGCCAGCAGCTTTAGAGAGGGGGGATCCTACGAGCAGTACTTC. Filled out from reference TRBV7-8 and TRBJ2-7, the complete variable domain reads GAGVSQSPRYKVAKRGQDVALRCDPISGHVSLFWYQQALGQGPEFLTYFQNEAQLDKSGLPSDRFFAERPEGSVSTLKIQRTQQEDSAVYLCASSFREGGSYEQYFGPGTRLTVT.

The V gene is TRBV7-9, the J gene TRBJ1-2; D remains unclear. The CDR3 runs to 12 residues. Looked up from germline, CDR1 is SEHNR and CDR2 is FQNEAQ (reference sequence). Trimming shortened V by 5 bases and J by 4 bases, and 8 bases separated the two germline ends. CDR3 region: CASSIQSYGYTF. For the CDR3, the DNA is TGTGCCAGCAGCATACAGAGCTATGGCTACACCTTC.

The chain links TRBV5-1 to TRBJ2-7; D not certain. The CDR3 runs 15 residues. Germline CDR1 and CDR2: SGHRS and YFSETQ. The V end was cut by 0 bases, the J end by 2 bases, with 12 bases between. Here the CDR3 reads CASSLVGSDTYEQYF. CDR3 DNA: TGCGCCAGCAGCTTGGTGGGCAGTGATACCTACGAGCAGTACTTC.

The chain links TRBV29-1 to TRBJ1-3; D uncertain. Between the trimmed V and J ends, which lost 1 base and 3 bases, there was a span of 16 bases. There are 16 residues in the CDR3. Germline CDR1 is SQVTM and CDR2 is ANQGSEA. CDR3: CSVEAQARGYGNTIYF. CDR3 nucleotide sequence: TGCAGCGTTGAAGCCCAAGCCCGGGGATATGGAAACACCATATATTTT.

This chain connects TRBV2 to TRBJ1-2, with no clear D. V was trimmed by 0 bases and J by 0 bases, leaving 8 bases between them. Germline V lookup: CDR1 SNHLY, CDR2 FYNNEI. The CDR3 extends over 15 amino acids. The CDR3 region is CASSEALLTNYGYTF. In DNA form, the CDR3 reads TGTGCCAGCAGTGAAGCGCTCTTGACTAACTATGGCTACACCTTC.